Below, 32 T cell receptor beta chains from the same sample are listed, as sequenced in a study of glioma-infiltrating T cells. Using RNA template, CDR3s of TCR alpha and beta were amplified with iRepertoire arm-PCR. TCRdb re-called the multiplex PCR reads through MiXCR, storing one row per CDR3 protein. Altogether approximately 400,000 distinct CDR3 sequences are present, roughly two fifths being singletons, with the ten largest covering 12%. The sample consisted of glioma tissue, nonneoplastic brain tissue, or PBMCs (not recorded which). Every receptor here comes from a human donor with low-grade glioma or glioblastoma, undergoing nonglioma brain surgery, or in good health (not recorded which).

Worth noting for this clonotype: A read error is likely, as this CDR3 ends without the conserved phenylalanine or tryptophan. The genes are TRBV7-2 and TRBJ2-5; 10 bases are a match to TRBD1. The ends lost 7 bases at V and 5 bases at J; junction bases unmatched: 10. CDR1 is SGHTA and CDR2 is FQGNSA in the germline V gene. CDR3 size: 15 residues. The CDR3 coding sequence is TGTGCCAGCATCCGAGCCGGGACAGGGGTTGAGACCCAGTACTAC. Encoded protein: CASIRAGTGVETQYY.

Concerning this clonotype: The CDR3 ends on some other residue instead of the conserved phenylalanine or tryptophan, so this is likely a read error. The chain uses TRBV19 and TRBJ2-1, with D tentatively TRBD1 or TRBD2 (7 bases each). This CDR3 contains 18 residues. Trimming shortened V by 6 bases and J by 2 bases, and 23 bases separated the two germline ends. Germline V gives CDR1 LNHDA, CDR2 SQIVND (reference sequence). CDR3 nucleotides: TGTGCCAGTAGCCCCCTGGCCCGGGGGGACAGAACCTACAATGAGCAGTTCTTA. Translating it yields CASSPLARGDRTYNEQFL.

This sequence joins TRBV18 and TRBJ2-3; D gene ambiguous. Germline V CDR1 and CDR2: KGHSH, LQKENI. Trimming shortened V by 4 bases and J by 0 bases, and 11 bases separated the two germline ends. The CDR3 is 15 residues long. CDR3 in amino acids: CASSLSLASTDTQYF. The CDR3 DNA reads TGTGCCAGCTCACTTTCTCTGGCAAGCACAGATACGCAGTATTTT.

Notes on this clonotype: A read error may produce the germline difference seen at one junction end. The CDR3 reads CASTKGQAYKQYF. CDR3 bases: TGTGCCAGCACCAAGGGACAGGCCTACAAGCAGTACTTC. This sequence joins TRBV6-2 or TRBV6-3 and TRBJ2-7; 8 bases match TRBD1. The germline CDR1 and CDR2 sequences are MNHEY and SVGEGT. The CDR3 runs 13 residues.

The chain couples TRBV18 to TRBJ1-5; D is unresolved. The germline gives CDR1 KGHSH, CDR2 LQKENI. Trimming pared 3 bases from V and 5 bases from J, leaving 8 bases between. The CDR3 is 13 amino acids. This chain's CDR3 is CASSPAPDQPQHF. Written as DNA, the CDR3 is TGTGCCAGCTCACCCGCCCCTGATCAGCCCCAGCATTTT.

This clonotype occurred a few times. The chain has TRBV18 and TRBJ1-2; no definite D call. Trimming cost V 6 bases and J 8 bases, with 16 bases left between them. Looked up from germline, CDR1 is KGHSH and CDR2 is LQKENI. CDR3 length equals 13 residues. For the CDR3, the DNA is TGTGCCAGCTCCTTAGGTTTGGTAGGCGGCTACACCTTC. This codes for CASSLGLVGGYTF.

This clonotype appeared a few times. The V and J genes are TRBV10-3 and TRBJ2-7; possibly TRBD2 for D (5 bases). The V gene's germline CDR1 is ENHRY and CDR2 SYGVKD. CDR3 length: 15 amino acids. The germline V and J ends were trimmed by 6 bases and 5 bases, with 20 bases remaining between them. The CDR3 DNA follows: TGTGCCATCAGATCTGGCCGAGAAGCGAGGGACGAGCAGTACTTC. It is translated as CAIRSGREARDEQYF.

This clonotype turned up a few times. The chain carries TRBV7-2 and TRBJ2-1; D might be TRBD2 (6 bases). V was trimmed by 3 bases and J by 3 bases, leaving 18 bases between them. CDR1 is SGHTA, CDR2 FQGNSA, per germline. CDR3 length equals 17 residues. The CDR3 sequence is CASSFTREASYYNEQFF. The CDR3 DNA reads as TGTGCCAGCAGCTTTACCAGGGAGGCTAGTTACTACAATGAGCAGTTCTTC.

CDR3 DNA sequence: TGTGCCAGCAGTTTATGGGTTGGGACAGTCTATGGCAATCAGCCCCAGCATTTT. This encodes CASSLWVGTVYGNQPQHF. This chain joins TRBV28 and TRBJ1-5; 7 bases are a match to TRBD1. This CDR3 has 18 amino acids. Losses at the gene ends were 0 bases for V and 2 bases for J; bases not matched to a gene: 10. Germline-derived CDR1 and CDR2 are MDHEN and SYDVKM.

For this clonotype: A read error may produce the germline difference seen at one junction end. The V call is TRBV6-2 or TRBV6-3, the J call TRBJ2-1; D tentatively reads TRBD1 or TRBD2 (5 bases each). The CDR3 loop spans 15 amino acids. Germline V gene data show CDR1 as MNHEY and CDR2 as SVGEGT. The CDR3 DNA reads as TGTGCCATCAGTGAGGGGCAGGAGTTCTACAATGAGCAGTTCTTC. Protein: CAISEGQEFYNEQFF.

This clonotype was seen a few times. V is TRBV11-2 and J is TRBJ2-3, with 7 positions matching TRBD2. The germline V gene encodes CDR1 SGHAT and CDR2 FQNNGV. The CDR3 consists of 15 residues. Trimming at V came to 7 bases and at J to 5 bases, leaving 12 bases not matched to a gene. The CDR3 DNA follows: TGTGCCAGCACCGTCCGGGCGGGAGCAGGAGATACGCAGTATTTT. Translation: CASTVRAGAGDTQYF.

Concerning this clonotype itself: One base away lies a much larger clone, so this may be a sequencing read error. The chain employs TRBV6-1 and TRBJ2-1, with TRBD1 matching over 8 bases. The CDR3 runs 14 residues. Germline assignment: CDR1 MNHNS and CDR2 SASEGT. V was clipped by 6 bases and J by 8 bases; unmatched bases: 9. CDR3 DNA sequence: TGTGCCAGCAGCAAAATTCAACAGGGGGATGAGCAGTTCTTC. Translation: CASSKIQQGDEQFF.

The sample holds many counts of this clonotype. The V gene is TRBV6-2 or TRBV6-3, the J gene TRBJ2-1, with D maybe TRBD1 (5 bases). V lost 7 bases and J lost 0, with 13 bases in between. This CDR3 comprises 15 residues. Germline loops: CDR1 MNHEY, CDR2 SVGEGT. The DNA of the CDR3 is TGTGCCAGCAATAACGACAGAAGCTCCTACAATGAGCAGTTCTTC. It is translated as CASNNDRSSYNEQFF.

The V gene is TRBV2, the J gene TRBJ2-7; no clear D gene. The CDR3 has 14 residues. The V end lost 5 bases, the J end lost 0 bases, and 11 bases lay between the germline ends. Germline V lookup: CDR1 SNHLY, CDR2 FYNNEI. As DNA, the CDR3 is TGTGCCAGCAGTTTTGAGCGTAGCTCCTACGAGCAGTACTTC. Protein: CASSFERSSYEQYF.

The chain's CDR3 is CSALAGLDEKLFF. The CDR3 DNA reads as TGCAGTGCCTTAGCGGGATTAGACGAAAAACTGTTTTTT. The chain employs TRBV20-1 and TRBJ1-4; D is unresolved. CDR1 is DFQATT, CDR2 SNEGSKA, per germline (reference sequence). The CDR3 is made up of 13 amino acids. Trimming removed 6 bases from V and 8 bases from J, with 16 bases in between.

The chain carries TRBV7-8 and TRBJ2-4, with D unresolved. V lost 2 bases to trimming and J lost 7 bases, with 6 bases between them. Per the germline V gene, CDR1 is SGHVS and CDR2 is FQNEAQ. This CDR3 comprises 12 residues. The CDR3 reads CASSLSSNIQYF. The CDR3 DNA reads as TGTGCCAGCAGCTTAAGTTCGAACATTCAGTACTTC.

The table lists this clonotype with many counts. CDR3 in amino acids: CASSYSRSASGSYNEQFF. The CDR3, as DNA: TGTGCCAGCAGTTACTCGAGGTCTGCTAGCGGCTCCTACAATGAGCAGTTCTTC. This chain links TRBV6-2 or TRBV6-3 with TRBJ2-1; 7 bases map to TRBD2. This CDR3 spans 18 amino acids. V gave up 0 bases and J gave up 0 bases; unmatched junction bases: 8. CDR1 is MNHEY and CDR2 is SVGEGT in the germline V gene.

This chain connects TRBV2 to TRBJ2-3; no definite D call. Germline lookup yields CDR1 SNHLY and CDR2 FYNNEI. With 6 bases removed from V and 0 bases from J, the gap between germline ends came to 10 bases. This CDR3 is built from 14 residues. The CDR3 DNA is TGTGCCAGCAGCCCCTGGGGAAGCACAGATACGCAGTATTTT. Its translation: CASSPWGSTDTQYF.

The chain links TRBV6-2 or TRBV6-3 to TRBJ2-2; D possibly corresponds to TRBD2 (6 bases). Germline CDR1 is MNHEY and CDR2 is SVGEGT. Deletions cut 9 bases from V and 3 bases from J, with 23 bases between. The CDR3 totals 17 residues. DNA of the CDR3: TGTGCCAGAAGTCCCGAAGGAGGGCTGGGTTACACCGGGGAGCTGTTTTTT. Residues: CARSPEGGLGYTGELFF.

The chain uses TRBV20-1 and TRBJ2-7, with TRBD2 matching 11 bases. The CDR3 covers 15 residues. Germline V CDR1 and CDR2: DFQATT, SNEGSKA (reference sequence). Trimming at V came to 5 bases and at J to 1 base, leaving 7 bases not matched to a gene. CDR3 amino acids: CSAPRLAGPSYEQYF. Written as DNA, the CDR3 is TGCAGTGCTCCTAGACTAGCGGGACCATCCTACGAGCAGTACTTC.

Note on this clonotype: A junction boundary mismatches the germline segment, possibly from a read error. The CDR3 region has the DNA TGTGCCGGCAGTCTGCGGCCGGGGCGGACCGGGGAGCTGTTTTTT. It yields the protein CAGSLRPGRTGELFF. The chain couples TRBV6-1 to TRBJ2-2; D could derive from TRBD1 or TRBD2 (5 bases each). This CDR3 has 15 residues. From germline, CDR1 is MNHNS and CDR2 SASEGT.

Comments on this clonotype: Its ends do not fully match the called genes, so a read error is possible. The chain carries TRBV7-2 and TRBJ2-1, with 7 bases identical to TRBD2. CDR3 length equals 11 residues. Germline lookup yields CDR1 SGHTA and CDR2 FQGNSA. CDR3 in DNA: TGTGCCAGCAGCTTTTGGCGGGAGCTTATCTTC. Protein sequence: CASSFWRELIF.

The V call is TRBV7-8, the J call TRBJ2-5; 8 bases are shared with TRBD1. V lost 4 bases to trimming and J lost 0 bases; unmatched junction nucleotides: 4. CDR1 and CDR2 (germline): SGHVS, FQNEAQ. There are 15 residues in the CDR3. The CDR3 sequence is CASSSRGRNQETQYF. CDR3 coding DNA: TGTGCCAGCAGCTCCAGGGGGCGGAACCAAGAGACCCAGTACTTC.

A remark on this clonotype: A much larger clone differs by one base, so this may be a read error. V gene TRBV7-6 combines with J gene TRBJ1-1; D remains ambiguous. The CDR3 has 15 residues. Germline CDR1 is SGHVS and CDR2 is FNYEAQ. The CDR3 sequence: CASSLAAKMNTEALF. The CDR3 nucleotides are TGTGCCAGCAGCTTAGCGGCAAAAATGAACACTGAAGCTTTATTT.

Ten or more counts support this clonotype. The chain is built from TRBV27 and TRBJ2-7, with 11 nucleotides matching TRBD2. Germline CDR1 is MNHEY and CDR2 is SMNVEV (reference sequence). With V trimmed by 5 bases and J by 6 bases, 6 bases remained unmatched. There are 14 residues in the CDR3. The CDR3 DNA sequence: TGTGCCAGCAGTGTAAGACTAGCGGGGAGCGAGCAGTACTTC. It encodes CASSVRLAGSEQYF.

This clonotype was seen only a few times. V usage is TRBV27 and J usage is TRBJ2-4; perhaps TRBD2 as D (6 bases). The CDR3 runs 13 residues. Germline CDR1 reads MNHEY; CDR2 reads SMNVEV (reference sequence). The V and J ends lost 4 bases and 5 bases respectively, with 9 bases between them. The CDR3 here is CASSSRRENIQYF. CDR3 DNA: TGTGCCAGCAGTTCGCGGAGGGAAAACATTCAGTACTTC.

Comment on this clonotype: A much larger clone is a single base away; this may be a read error. CDR3 sequence: CASSLGTSGTNDQYF. CDR3 nucleotides: TGTGCCAGCAGTCTCGGGACTAGCGGTACCAACGATCAGTACTTC. V usage is TRBV27 and J usage is TRBJ2-7; 11 nucleotides agree with TRBD2. This CDR3 contains 15 residues. Germline lookup yields CDR1 MNHEY and CDR2 SMNVEV (reference sequence).

The chain carries TRBV4-1 and TRBJ2-2; D gene ambiguous. The length of the CDR3 is 17 residues. Germline lookup yields CDR1 MGHRA and CDR2 YSYEKL. V was trimmed by 3 bases and J by 1 base, leaving 15 bases between them. CDR3 protein: CASSQVRSRKNTGELFF. In DNA form, the CDR3 reads TGCGCCAGCAGCCAGGTACGGAGCAGAAAGAACACCGGGGAGCTGTTTTTT.

The rearrangement joins TRBV19 to TRBJ2-4; D is undetermined. The CDR3 runs 15 residues. V was pared by 7 bases and J by 0 bases, with 13 bases between. Germline V lookup: CDR1 LNHDA, CDR2 SQIVND (reference sequence). The CDR3 here is CASNSRNVAKNIQYF. CDR3 in DNA: TGTGCCAGTAATTCCCGCAACGTAGCCAAAAACATTCAGTACTTC.

In this sample, this clonotype turned up a few times. This chain connects TRBV7-9 to TRBJ2-1, with 8 bases matching TRBD2. The V gene's germline CDR1 is SEHNR and CDR2 FQNEAQ (reference sequence). The CDR3 sequence is 16 residues long. Trimming at V came to 4 bases and at J to 2 bases, leaving 7 bases not matched to a gene. CDR3 sequence: CASSSLLADTYNEQFF. CDR3 DNA: TGTGCCAGCAGCTCATTACTAGCGGATACCTACAATGAGCAGTTCTTC.

This clonotype was seen many times. This chain uses TRBV10-3 with TRBJ1-1; a possible D gene is TRBD1 (6 bases). Germline CDR1 is ENHRY and CDR2 is SYGVKD. CDR3 length: 14 amino acids. V shed 2 bases and J shed 4 bases, with 11 bases lying between them. CDR3 loop: CAISELGASTEAFF. DNA for the CDR3: TGTGCCATCAGTGAGCTGGGGGCCAGCACTGAAGCTTTCTTT.

This clonotype was seen a few times. The chain is built from TRBV28 and TRBJ2-5, with a tentative D call TRBD1 (6 bases). This CDR3 comprises 13 residues. Germline V gene data show CDR1 as MDHEN and CDR2 as SYDVKM. V was shortened by 7 bases and J by 2 bases, with 11 bases between the two germline ends. CDR3 sequence reads: CASKRQAQETQYF. DNA of the CDR3: TGTGCCAGCAAACGACAGGCACAAGAGACCCAGTACTTC.